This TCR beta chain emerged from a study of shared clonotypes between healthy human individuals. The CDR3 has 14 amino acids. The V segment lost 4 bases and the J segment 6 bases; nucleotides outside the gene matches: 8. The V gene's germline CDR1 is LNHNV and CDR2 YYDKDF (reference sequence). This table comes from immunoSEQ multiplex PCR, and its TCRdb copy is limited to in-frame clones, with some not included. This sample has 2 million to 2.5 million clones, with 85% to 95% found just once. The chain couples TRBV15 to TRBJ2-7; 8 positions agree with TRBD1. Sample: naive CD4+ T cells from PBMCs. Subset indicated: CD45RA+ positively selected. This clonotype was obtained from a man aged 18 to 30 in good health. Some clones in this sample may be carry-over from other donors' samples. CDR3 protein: CATSIGQGAREQYF. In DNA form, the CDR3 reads TGTGCCACCAGCATCGGACAGGGTGCTCGCGAGCAGTACTTC.